This entry is about one T cell receptor beta chain. Participant age was about 18 to 89 years, and participants resided in about two dozen US areas. Before being deemed recovered, Cohort 3 donors had two negative PCRs, clearance, or symptom resolution. This entry is derived from a study of blood T cell repertoires in COVID-19. Study as a whole: Sample material is recorded as cDNA or gDNA derived from T cells, B-cell-depleted T cells, or PBMCs.

Produced via immunoSEQ multiplex PCR; TCRdb's table is partial and in-frame only. The sample has approximately 270,000 clones; approximately 89% are singletons. The CDR3 loop spans 19 amino acids. V dropped 3 bases and J dropped 2; count of bases not matched to a gene: 17. Germline V gene lookup returns CDR1 SGHRS and CDR2 YFSETQ. The TCR sequence derives from a woman aged 55 to 70 who had recovered from COVID-19. Sequenced: PBMCs or T cells enriched from blood (not recorded which). The chain is built from TRBV5-1 and TRBJ1-1, with 9 bases fitting TRBD1. DNA for the CDR3: TGCGCCAGCAGCTGGAGGGGCATGACAGGGGGAGTAATTAACACTGAAGCTTTCTTT. It translates to CASSWRGMTGGVINTEAFF.